This T cell receptor (beta chain) is drawn from a study of cytomegalovirus exposure and HLA in healthy donors (dated by TCRdb to 2015 to 2018). For the study in its entirety: An earlier analysis of some 620 of the donors reported under 300 Gb of sequence data and approximately 120 million unique TCR beta sequences obtained from about 179 million T cells. An early release covering roughly 640 HLA-typed donors comprised 250 to 350 gigabases of sequencing data and approximately 80 million unique TCR sequences. The genetic ancestry cluster associated with self-reported Caucasian donors included roughly 84% of the roughly 390 genotyped donors. The aim of the study was to test whether cataloging public T cell receptors could identify signatures of past pathogen exposure. The study profiled the T cell repertoires of more than 500 subjects by immunosequencing and related them to cytomegalovirus serostatus. Along with the approximately 600-subject first cohort, a separate validation cohort of 120 different subjects was used. The study combined high-throughput TCR immunosequencing, statistical association of individual TCRs with disease status, and machine learning to predict cytomegalovirus infection status. A later analysis re-examined previously published TCR beta repertoires from about 670 donors and added high-resolution HLA genotyping to investigate patterns of TCR occurrence. The later analysis used no new phenotypic data to find candidate immune exposures, relying instead on TCR beta sequences and their occurrence across donors. To decide whether each TCR beta V gene segment behaved as functional or pseudogenic, an earlier analysis of 587 of the donors relied on high-throughput TCR beta sequencing. Donor age, sex, ethnicity and CMV serostatus were compiled together with the repertoire data. A later genetic analysis used genome-wide SNP genotypes for about three fifths of the roughly 700 donors, treating that subset as a discovery cohort. All discovery cohort repertoires had been generated using a single sequencing platform. HLA typing covered class I and class II loci at four-digit resolution. Typing coverage differed by locus: A, B, C, DRB1 and DQB1 were typed in roughly 629-640 donors, DQA1 in about 550, DPA1 in roughly 590, and DPB1 in about 450. Roughly five DR-DQ haplotypes were handled as single units for association and clustering because linkage in the cohort was strong. On average, around 240,000 unique TCR beta nucleotide sequences were sequenced per donor among 300 to 500 genotyped donors of the cohort, with 15% to 20% of those sequences being non-productive. The full study reports these points: In a later analysis, most CMV-associated TCR beta chains were found to appear HLA-restricted, with HLA associations seemingly driven largely by CMV exposure. A further reported finding was that TCR beta sequences accurately predicted the HLA-A and HLA-B alleles for most subjects in the first cohort. Assigning TCR associations to individual alleles was difficult when HLA alleles, especially DR and DQ, strongly co-occurred. Most TCR sequences were seen in very few donors, while some public TCRs were found in many individuals. A group of highly shared sequence variants was considered likely to be a technical artifact of the sequencing pipeline. A later genetic analysis reported fewer N-insertions in productive TCRs among donors in an Asian-associated ancestry cluster than the roughly 650-donor mean. Immune exposure information for the cohort was limited to CMV serostatus. Cytomegalovirus status was reported to be diagnosed by the classifier with high specificity and sensitivity in both the original and validation cohorts. Correlated functional status among segregating V segments might reflect linkage disequilibrium, but an unknown experimental factor could not be ruled out. The cohort was sequenced for TCR beta chains only, and without alpha or paired-chain data the features that could be detected were limited. Because counts were too low, approximately 18 rarely observed V segments, including chromosome 9 orphons, were excluded from the earlier analysis of roughly 580 of the donors. A later analysis associated 17,000 or so TCR beta sequences with specific HLA alleles at a false discovery rate of 0.05. In a later analysis, HLA-associated TCR beta chains showed more clonal expansion and lower generation probabilities than non-associated chains that were equally common. The authors suggested that the approach could potentially be extended to other disease states and immunological phenotypes. The study listed 150 to 200 TCR beta chains as associated with cytomegalovirus. In vitro tests confirmed that a few of the cytomegalovirus-associated TCR beta chains recognize cytomegalovirus antigens. A later analysis reported that several top co-occurrence clusters appeared linked to parvovirus B19, influenza, CMV and Epstein-Barr virus. Because HLA typing was missing for some donors at each locus, association tests included only the typed subset. V-gene and J-gene trimming of TCR beta chains was associated with a missense DCLRE1C variant in a later genetic analysis, and the association was replicated in an independent cohort. In an earlier analysis of approximately 590 of the donors, most TCR beta V segments appeared in productive rearrangements about 87% or about 30% of the time, broadly matching IMGT annotations. The presence/absence analyses assumed that sequencing depth was roughly uniform across donors, and that assumption may not be true. A later analysis found that TCR association rates varied across HLA loci, with DRB1 alleles showing the most associated TCRs and HLA-C alleles the fewest.

The library was obtained by the immunoSEQ multiplex PCR assay. A mixture of 60 forward primers for TCR Vbeta segments and 13 reverse primers for TCR Jbeta segments was used in the multiplex PCR. The CDR3 region of rearranged TCR beta genes was amplified from genomic DNA with a multiplex PCR assay. The amplified TCR beta libraries were sequenced on the Illumina HiSeq System as 87-base-pair reads. From the authors' description of their analysis: Across the 640 or so repertoires, a later analysis counted roughly 84 million unique TCR beta chains, around 11 million of which were shared by at least two donors. A nearest-neighbor algorithm error-corrected the raw reads and collapsed the reads into unique sequences, merging closely related sequences to remove PCR and sequencing errors. Alignment of CDR3 sequences to IMGT reference sequences was used to assign V, D and J gene segments. For a sequence to be retained, a match of at least six nucleotides was required to both a V gene segment and a J gene segment. A rearrangement was called productive if the CDR3 had no stop codons and remained in frame with V and J, and every other rearrangement was called non-productive. CDR3 was defined by IMGT convention, running from the second conserved V-encoded cysteine to the conserved J-encoded phenylalanine. The earlier analysis of some 550 of the donors excluded any sequence lacking an unambiguous match to a single V gene segment. An earlier analysis of fewer than 750 of the donors classified V segments as functional when productive rearrangements were above 56.7% and as segregating when the standard deviation between donors was above 5%. A statistical classification framework was developed to diagnose cytomegalovirus status using the catalog of TCR beta chain sequences. V and J gene assignment, in a later analysis, came from comparing TCR nucleotide sequences with IMGT/GENE-DB human TR gene sequences. The TCRdist pipeline was used in a later analysis to assign CDR3 sequences and most-parsimonious VDJ recombination scenarios. A later analysis defined each TCR beta chain by its CDR3 amino acid sequence plus V-gene family, and excluded reads lacking a unique V-gene family. In a later analysis, approximately 590 highly shared, low-generation-probability nucleotide sequences were removed to address suspected cross-contamination and a sequencing artifact. A later analysis calculated a clonal expansion index for each public chain from normalized within-repertoire ranks of inferred template counts. In a later analysis, generation probabilities were computed using a VDJ recombination model fitted to out-of-frame rearrangements, and the results were checked against IGoR. In a later analysis, TCR-TCR, TCR-HLA and TCR-CMV co-occurrence was scored with hypergeometric tests, and a repertoire-size bias correction was applied to TCR pairs. To estimate false discovery rates, a later analysis permuted the HLA or CMV assignments 20 times. In a later analysis, co-occurring TCRs were grouped using DBSCAN, with TCRdist sequence similarity added in when clustering inside HLA-allele-positive subsets. Co-occurrence clustering excluded repertoires with fewer than 30,000 or more than 120,000 public chains, plus five with anomalous nucleotide sharing. The immuneACCESS repertoire file appears here via TCRdb, limited to in-frame rearrangements. These files lack a portion of the clones; in checked studies, under half of the deficit traces to unresolved V genes, and the cause of the others is not known. From that table come the V and J calls and clone size; the DNA was used to work out D and trimming. This sample has roughly 100,000 clones in its table, and over 65% of those were observed once. The ten top clones hold approximately 8% of the sample.

The cohort comprised under 700 healthy bone marrow donors. All cohort members were sampled while nominally healthy, although unrecorded immune exposures were likely present. The donor was CMV seropositive and was included in the group of 300 or so seropositive cohort members. A peripheral blood sample was collected from each donor, and TCR beta sequencing was performed on peripheral blood mononuclear cells. Genomic DNA extraction from the blood cell samples was performed with the Qiagen DNeasy Blood Extraction Kit. A note on this clone: This receptor's antigen is unknown. Base qualities were left out, and no much larger clone turns up one base away.

Sequencing was done on a sample of PBMCs. The TCR sequence derives from a man aged 35 to 55 in good health and CMV-seropositive.

The nucleotides are TGTGCCAGCAGCCCCTTCCCGAGGGGGCCCCCCGGGGAGACCCAGTACTTC. Translated, it gives CASSPFPRGPPGETQYF. The V gene is TRBV7-2 and the J gene is TRBJ2-5; TRBD1 matches 7 bases in the middle. The germline V end is reduced by 5 bases and the J end by 5 bases; junction bases left unmatched: 17. According to the germline V gene, CDR1 reads SGHTA and CDR2 reads FQGNSA. Taken from cysteine to phenylalanine, the CDR3 has 17 residues. The only DNA kept is the CDR3, 51 bases in frame from the first base.